This passage covers 2 T cell receptor beta chains from one sample sequenced in a study of Graves' ophthalmopathy and Graves' hyperthyroidism. RNA served as the template for amplifying TCR beta CDR3 regions. Second-round multiplex PCR came after a first-round RT-PCR that employed HTBI primers. Each CDR3 protein is one row after TCRdb ran MiXCR on the multiplex PCR reads. The table includes about 1.2 million distinct CDR3 sequences, about two fifths detected once. Sequences were obtained from peripheral blood or thyroid tissue (not recorded which). These receptor sequences come from an adult man with Graves' hyperthyroidism.

This clonotype was detected only a few times. The chain couples TRBV29-1 to TRBJ2-5; 14 bases align to TRBD2. Unmatched junction bases numbered 8, after V lost 6 bases and J lost 5 bases. Germline loops: CDR1 SQVTM, CDR2 ANQGSEA. This CDR3 has 15 residues. In nucleotides, the CDR3 is TGCAGCGTGAGGCCCGGGACTAGCGGGGGTGAGACCCAGTACTTC. Translating it yields CSVRPGTSGGETQYF.

This clonotype was recorded at least ten times. The chain links TRBV7-2 to TRBJ2-2; no definite D call. Germline V gene data show CDR1 as SGHTA and CDR2 as FQGNSA. This CDR3 spans 13 amino acids. Trimming cost V 5 bases and J 6 bases, with 10 bases left between them. The CDR3 protein is CASSHYVAGELFF. CDR3 DNA sequence: TGTGCCAGCAGCCATTACGTCGCCGGGGAGCTGTTTTTT.